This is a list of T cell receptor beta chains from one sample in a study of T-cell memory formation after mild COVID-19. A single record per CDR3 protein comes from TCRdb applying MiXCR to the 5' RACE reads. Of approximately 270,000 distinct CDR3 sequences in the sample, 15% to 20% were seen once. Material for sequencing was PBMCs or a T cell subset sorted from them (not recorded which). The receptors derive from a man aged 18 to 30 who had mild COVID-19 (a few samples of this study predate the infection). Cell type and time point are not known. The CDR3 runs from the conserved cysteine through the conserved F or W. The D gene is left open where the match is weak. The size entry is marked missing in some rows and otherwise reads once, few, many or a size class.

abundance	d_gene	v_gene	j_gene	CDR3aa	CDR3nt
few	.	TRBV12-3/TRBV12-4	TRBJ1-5	CASRPSGAGSNQPQHF	TGTGCCAGCAGGCCCTCGGGGGCCGGGAGCAATCAGCCCCAGCATTTT
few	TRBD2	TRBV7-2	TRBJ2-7	CASSLTSGVHEQYF	TGTGCCAGCAGCTTGACTAGCGGGGTGCACGAGCAGTACTTC
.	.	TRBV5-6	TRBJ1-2	CASSFQGAYGGYTF	TGTGCCAGCAGCTTTCAGGGAGCCTATGGAGGCTACACCTTC
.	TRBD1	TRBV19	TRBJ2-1	CASSMGPPGQGAEQFF	TGTGCCAGTAGTATGGGGCCTCCGGGACAGGGGGCTGAGCAGTTCTTC
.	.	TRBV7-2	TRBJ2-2	CASSSSLDRGELFF	TGTGCCAGCAGCTCTTCCCTCGACAGGGGGGAGCTGTTTTTT
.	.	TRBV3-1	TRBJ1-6	CASSQEGDRPLHF	TGTGCCAGCAGCCAAGAAGGCGATCGACCCCTCCACTTT
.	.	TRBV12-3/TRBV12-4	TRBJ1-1	CASTAGGNTEAFF	TGTGCCAGCACCGCCGGGGGGAACACTGAAGCTTTCTTT
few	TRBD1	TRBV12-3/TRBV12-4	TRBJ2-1	CASRDGQGNFNEQFF	TGTGCCAGCAGGGACGGACAGGGGAATTTCAATGAGCAGTTCTTC
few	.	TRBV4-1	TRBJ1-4	CASSQDRTEKLFF	TGCGCCAGCAGCCAGGACCGGACGGAAAAACTGTTTTTT
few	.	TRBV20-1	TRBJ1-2	CSARDHGSANYGYTF	TGCAGTGCTAGAGATCACGGGTCGGCTAACTATGGCTACACCTTC
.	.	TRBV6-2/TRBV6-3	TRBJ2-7	CASSYNRGAYRYEQYF	TGTGCCAGCAGTTATAATCGAGGGGCCTATCGGTACGAGCAGTACTTC
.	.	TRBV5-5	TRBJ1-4	CASSLRGAYEKLFF	TGTGCCAGCAGCTTGCGGGGGGCATATGAAAAACTGTTTTTT
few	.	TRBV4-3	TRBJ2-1	CASSQDTGNNEQFF	TGCGCCAGCAGCCAAGATACGGGCAACAATGAGCAGTTCTTC
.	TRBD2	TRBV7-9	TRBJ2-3	CASSSLAATSTDTQYF	TGTGCCAGCAGTTCCCTAGCGGCGACAAGCACAGATACGCAGTATTTT
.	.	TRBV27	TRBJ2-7	CASSLLIRGSYEQYF	TGTGCCAGCAGTTTGCTCATTCGGGGATCCTACGAGCAGTACTTC
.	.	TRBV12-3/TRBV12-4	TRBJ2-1	CASSRQDGLTEQFF	TGTGCCAGCAGTCGCCAAGACGGACTTACTGAGCAGTTCTTC
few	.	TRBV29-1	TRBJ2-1	CSVDLGRSQYNEQFF	TGCAGCGTTGATTTGGGCAGAAGCCAATACAATGAGCAGTTCTTC
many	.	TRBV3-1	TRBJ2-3	CASSQGVNTQYF	TGTGCCAGCAGCCAAGGAGTGAATACGCAGTATTTT
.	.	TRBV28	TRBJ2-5	CASSYGPQKETQYF	TGTGCCAGCAGTTACGGTCCCCAAAAAGAGACCCAGTACTTC
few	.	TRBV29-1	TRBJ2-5	CSVAGGETQYF	TGCAGCGTTGCAGGTGGTGAGACCCAGTACTTC
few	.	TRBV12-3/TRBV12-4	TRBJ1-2	CASSLGGLLPYGYTF	TGTGCCAGCAGTTTAGGGGGGCTCTTGCCCTATGGCTACACCTTC
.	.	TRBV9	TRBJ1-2	CASSVLRQGGHGYTF	TGTGCCAGCAGCGTCCTCCGTCAGGGAGGTCATGGCTACACCTTC
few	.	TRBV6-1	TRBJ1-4	CASSYGGGLFF	TGTGCCAGCAGCTACGGCGGGGGACTGTTTTTT
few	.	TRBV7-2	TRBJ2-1	CASSRDPPTSYNEQFF	TGTGCCAGCAGCCGGGACCCCCCCACGTCCTACAATGAGCAGTTCTTC
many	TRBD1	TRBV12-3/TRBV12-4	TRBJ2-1	CASSYDRVAYNEQFF	TGTGCCAGCAGCTATGACAGGGTTGCCTACAATGAGCAGTTCTTC
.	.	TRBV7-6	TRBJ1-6	CASSLLARAPSRSSPLHF	TGTGCCAGCAGCTTATTGGCGCGGGCACCTTCCAGGAGTTCACCCCTCCACTTT
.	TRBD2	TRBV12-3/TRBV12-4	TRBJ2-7	CASSQSGGRGEQYF	TGTGCCAGCAGTCAGAGCGGGGGGCGAGGCGAGCAGTACTTC
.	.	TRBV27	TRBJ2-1	CASSAGLGRSYNEQFF	TGTGCCAGCAGTGCCGGACTTGGGCGCTCCTACAATGAGCAGTTCTTC
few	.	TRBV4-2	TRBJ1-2	CASSQDKLMNYGYTF	TGTGCCAGCAGCCAAGATAAGCTAATGAACTATGGCTACACCTTC
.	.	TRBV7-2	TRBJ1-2	CASSLGYWEGREKNGYTF	TGTGCCAGCAGCTTAGGTTATTGGGAGGGGAGAGAGAAGAATGGCTACACCTTC
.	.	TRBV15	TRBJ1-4	CATSRPNEKLFF	TGTGCCACCAGCAGACCCAATGAAAAACTGTTTTTT
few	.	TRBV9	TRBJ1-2	CASSVADYGYTF	TGTGCCAGCAGCGTAGCAGACTATGGCTACACCTTC
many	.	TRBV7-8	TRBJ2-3	CASGSADTQYF	TGTGCCAGCGGCTCGGCGGATACGCAGTATTTT
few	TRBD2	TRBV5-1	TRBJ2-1	CASSPGVAGTNNEQFF	TGCGCCAGCAGCCCCGGGGTAGCGGGGACCAACAATGAGCAGTTCTTC
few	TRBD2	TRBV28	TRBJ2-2	CASSVTSGGTNTGELFF	TGTGCCAGCAGTGTTACTAGCGGGGGTACGAACACCGGGGAGCTGTTTTTT
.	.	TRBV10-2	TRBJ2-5	CASSEPGPETQYF	TGCGCCAGCAGTGAGCCCGGACCGGAGACCCAGTACTTC
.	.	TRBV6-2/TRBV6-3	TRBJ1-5	CASSEGVYQPQHF	TGTGCCAGCAGTGAAGGGGTATATCAGCCCCAGCATTTT
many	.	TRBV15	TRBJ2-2	CATSRAARSAGELFF	TGTGCCACCAGCAGAGCGGCTAGGAGCGCCGGGGAGCTGTTTTTT
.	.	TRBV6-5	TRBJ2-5	CASSIRGYETQYF	TGTGCCAGCAGTATCCGGGGTTATGAGACCCAGTACTTC
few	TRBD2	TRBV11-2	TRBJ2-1	CASSLAGTSGNEQFF	TGTGCCAGCAGCTTAGCCGGGACTAGCGGCAATGAGCAGTTCTTC
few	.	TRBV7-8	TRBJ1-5	CASSLSMDGVVEPQHF	TGTGCCAGCAGCTTAAGCATGGACGGTGTAGTGGAGCCCCAGCATTTT
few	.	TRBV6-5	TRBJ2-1	CASSYAAGTLNNEQFF	TGTGCCAGCAGTTACGCGGCTGGGACACTCAACAATGAGCAGTTCTTC
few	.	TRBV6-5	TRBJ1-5	CASRTGGNYQPQHF	TGTGCCAGTAGGACGGGGGGAAATTATCAGCCCCAGCATTTT
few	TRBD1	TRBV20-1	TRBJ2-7	CSARDSAYEQYF	TGCAGTGCTCGGGACAGCGCCTACGAGCAGTACTTC
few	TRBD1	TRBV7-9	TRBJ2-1	CASSPGQAWINEQFF	TGTGCCAGCAGCCCCGGACAGGCTTGGATCAATGAGCAGTTCTTC
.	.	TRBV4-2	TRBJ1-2	CASSQDTRYYGYTF	TGTGCCAGCAGCCAAGATACAAGGTACTATGGCTACACCTTC
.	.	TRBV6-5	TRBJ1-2	CASSYSGREPHGYTF	TGTGCCAGCAGTTACTCGGGCAGGGAGCCACATGGCTACACCTTC
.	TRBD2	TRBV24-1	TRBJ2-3	CATSSGLAGTNTQYF	TGTGCCACCAGTAGTGGACTAGCGGGGACCAATACGCAGTATTTT
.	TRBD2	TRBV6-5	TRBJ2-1	CASSYSNWAGGPAGNEQFF	TGTGCCAGCAGTTACTCGAACTGGGCGGGGGGGCCGGCGGGGAATGAGCAGTTCTTC
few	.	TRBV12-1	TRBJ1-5	CASSFREGNNQPQHF	TGTGCCAGCAGCTTTCGGGAGGGCAACAATCAGCCCCAGCATTTT